Given below is one T cell receptor (beta chain) in context. Its antigen is not known. It was cDNA, reverse transcribed from extracted RNA, that served as the sequencing template. Sequenced by immunoSEQ multiplex PCR; TCRdb stores in-frame clones only, minus some. The sample yields more than 200,000 clones, around 67% seen once. This sample is drawn from a study of CD8+ T cells in alopecia areata. In the study overall: Each of the treated patients was given oral tofacitinib, 5 to 10 mg twice daily, for moderate-to-severe alopecia areata. A 6-month period off drug followed tofacitinib, which lasted 6 to 18 months.

Patients with alopecia areata provided lesional scalp punch biopsies as well as peripheral blood. Study outcomes and limitations: Against the mouse data, patients shared TCRs less clearly, possibly for HLA reasons.

The CDR3 covers 15 residues. Germline values: CDR1 SQVTM, CDR2 ANQGSEA. Trimming took 1 base from V and 6 from J, leaving 16 bases between them. V usage is TRBV29-1 and J usage is TRBJ2-1; D possibly corresponds to TRBD1 (7 bases). This clonotype was obtained from a human donor with alopecia areata. The sequencing used CD4+ T cells sorted from blood, collected at week 0. For the CDR3, the DNA is TGCAGCGTTGAAGGTGGGCAGGGGGAGGTCAATGAGCAGTTCTTC. It specifies CSVEGGQGEVNEQFF.